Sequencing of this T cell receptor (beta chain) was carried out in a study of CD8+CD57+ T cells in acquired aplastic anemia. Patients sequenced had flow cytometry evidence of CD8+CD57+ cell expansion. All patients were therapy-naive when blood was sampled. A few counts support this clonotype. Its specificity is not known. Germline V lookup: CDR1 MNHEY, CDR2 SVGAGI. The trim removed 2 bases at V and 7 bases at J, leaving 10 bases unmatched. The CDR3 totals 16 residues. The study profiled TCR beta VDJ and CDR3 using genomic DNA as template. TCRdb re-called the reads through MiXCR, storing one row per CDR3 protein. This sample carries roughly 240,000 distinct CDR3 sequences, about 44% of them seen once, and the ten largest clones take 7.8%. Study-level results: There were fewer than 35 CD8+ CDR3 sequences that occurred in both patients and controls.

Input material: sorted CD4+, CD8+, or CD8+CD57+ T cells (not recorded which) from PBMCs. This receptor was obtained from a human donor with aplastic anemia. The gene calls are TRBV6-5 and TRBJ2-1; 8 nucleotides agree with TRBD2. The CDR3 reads CASSYSPGGGSNEQFF. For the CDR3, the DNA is TGTGCCAGCAGTTACAGCCCCGGCGGGGGGTCAAATGAGCAGTTCTTC.